A single sample is the source of the 4 T cell receptor beta chains below, sequenced in a study of blood T cell repertoires in COVID-19. Repertoires were generated with immunoSEQ multiplex PCR, while TCRdb's copy carries only in-frame clones and drops some. The top ten clones hold about 37% of a sample with about 74,000 clones, 80% to 90% of them seen once. The sample consisted of peripheral blood. Source of these receptors: a man between 70 and 80 years old with acute or convalescent COVID-19.

The chain couples TRBV19 to TRBJ2-5, with 8 bases aligning to TRBD1. CDR3 length: 15 amino acids. Losses at the gene ends were 5 bases for V and 3 bases for J; bases not matched to a gene: 8. Germline V gene sequence: CDR1 LNHDA, CDR2 SQIVND (reference sequence). CDR3 bases: TGTGCCAGTAGTTCCCGCGGGACAGGAAAAGAGACCCAGTACTTC. Residues: CASSSRGTGKETQYF.

This clone was detected only once. This rearrangement joins TRBV24-1 to TRBJ1-2; possible D gene TRBD1, 6 bases. V dropped 5 bases and J dropped 5 bases, with 11 bases sitting between them. The CDR3 is 13 amino acids. Germline V CDR1 and CDR2: KGHDR, SFDVKD. The CDR3 DNA follows: TGTGCCACCAGTGGTATAGGGGGTTATGGCTACACCTTC. Protein: CATSGIGGYGYTF.

The genes are TRBV20-1 and TRBJ1-4; no firm D call. Germline V CDR1 and CDR2: DFQATT, SNEGSKA (reference sequence). Trimming cost V 4 bases and J 7 bases, with 7 bases left between them. The CDR3 contains 11 residues. CDR3 in amino acids: CSATELEKLFF. Here the CDR3 DNA reads TGCAGTGCTACGGAGCTTGAAAAACTGTTTTTT.

There are a few counts of this clone. The chain combines TRBV9 with TRBJ1-3; D may be TRBD1 (6 bases). Trimming cost V 0 bases and J 8 bases, with 12 bases left between them. This CDR3 has 14 amino acids. Germline V CDR1 and CDR2: SGDLS, YYNGEE. The CDR3 bases are TGTGCCAGCAGCGTAGACCCCAGGGGTGACACCATATATTTT. It is translated as CASSVDPRGDTIYF.